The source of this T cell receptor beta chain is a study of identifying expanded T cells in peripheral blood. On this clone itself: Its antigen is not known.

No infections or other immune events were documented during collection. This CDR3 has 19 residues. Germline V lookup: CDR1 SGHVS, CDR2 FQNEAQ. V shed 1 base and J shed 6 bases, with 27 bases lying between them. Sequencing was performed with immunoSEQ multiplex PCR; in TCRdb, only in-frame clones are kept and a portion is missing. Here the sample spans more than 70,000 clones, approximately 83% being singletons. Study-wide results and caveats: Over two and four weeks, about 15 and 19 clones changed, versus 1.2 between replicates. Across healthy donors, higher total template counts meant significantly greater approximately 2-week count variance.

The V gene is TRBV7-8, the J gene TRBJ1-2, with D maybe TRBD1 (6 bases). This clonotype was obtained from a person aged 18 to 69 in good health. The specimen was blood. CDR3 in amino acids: CASSLGIGGVQGREDGYTF. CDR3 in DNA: TGTGCCAGCAGCTTAGGTATAGGGGGTGTGCAGGGGCGAGAAGATGGCTACACCTTC.